This T cell receptor beta chain was observed in a study of T cells in Graves' hyperthyroidism and ophthalmopathy. Notes on the study in general: Most thyroid clonotypes expanded above 0.001 were also detected in blood.

The CDR3 sequence is 16 residues long. Trimming cost V 5 bases and J 0 bases; bases outside gene matches: 6. From germline, CDR1 is LNHDA and CDR2 SQIVND (reference sequence). Patients aged 18 to 65 had newly diagnosed hyperthyroidism that had lasted under 2 months. Diagnosing involved the use of clinical symptoms, serum thyroxine and TRAb, thyroid ultrasound and orbital computed tomography. There are a few counts of this clonotype. Antigen: not known. The TCR beta CDR3 regions underwent amplification using RNA transcripts as the source. First-round RT-PCR of the TCR CDR3 relied on the HTBI primer set. In TCRdb, the multiplex PCR reads were re-called with MiXCR into one record per CDR3 protein. The data hold hundreds of thousands of distinct CDR3 sequences, with around 38% observed a single time.

The gene calls are TRBV19 and TRBJ1-5; 8 bases agree with TRBD1. Sequences were obtained from blood. This TCR came from a man in his late teens or twenties with Graves' hyperthyroidism. The DNA for the CDR3 is TGTGCCAGTAGTGGGACAGGCGAGGATAGCAATCAGCCCCAGCATTTT. Translation gives CASSGTGEDSNQPQHF. The whole variable domain, remainder taken from reference TRBV19 and TRBJ1-5, is DGGITQSPKYLFRKEGQNVTLSCEQNLNHDAMYWYRQDPGQGLRLIYYSQIVNDFQKGDIAEGYSVSREKKESFPLTVTSAQKNPTAFYLCASSGTGEDSNQPQHFGDGTRLSIL.